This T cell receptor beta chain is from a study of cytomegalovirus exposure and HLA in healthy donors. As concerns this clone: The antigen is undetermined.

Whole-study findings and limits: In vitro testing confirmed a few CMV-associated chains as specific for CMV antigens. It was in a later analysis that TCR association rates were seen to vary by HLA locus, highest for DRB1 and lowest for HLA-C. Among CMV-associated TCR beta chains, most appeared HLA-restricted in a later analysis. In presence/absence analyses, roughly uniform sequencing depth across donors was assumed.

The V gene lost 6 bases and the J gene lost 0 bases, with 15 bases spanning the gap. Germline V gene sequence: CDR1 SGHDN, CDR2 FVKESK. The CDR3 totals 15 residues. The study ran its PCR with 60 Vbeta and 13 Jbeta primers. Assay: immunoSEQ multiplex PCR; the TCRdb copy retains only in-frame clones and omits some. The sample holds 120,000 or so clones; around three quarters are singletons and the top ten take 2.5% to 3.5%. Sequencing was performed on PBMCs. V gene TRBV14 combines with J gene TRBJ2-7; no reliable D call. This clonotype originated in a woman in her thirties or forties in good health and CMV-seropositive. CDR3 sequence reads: CASRSTQSRSYEQYF. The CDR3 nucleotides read TGTGCCAGCAGATCCACACAGTCCCGCTCCTACGAGCAGTACTTC.